Below are 22 T cell receptor beta chains sequenced from a single sample in a study of T cells after posttransplantation cyclophosphamide. Repertoires were generated with immunoSEQ multiplex PCR, while TCRdb's copy carries only in-frame clones and drops some. The sample shows under 45,000 clones, none of them appearing just once. The material sequenced was PBMCs. These receptors all come from a woman aged 45-59 years in good health and a related stem cell transplant donor.

This clone showed up many times. The chain has TRBV29-1 and TRBJ2-1; 12 nucleotides agree with TRBD1. The V and J ends lost 5 bases and 6 bases, in that order; junction bases with no gene match: 8. The germline V gene has CDR1 SQVTM and CDR2 ANQGSEA. The CDR3 has 15 amino acids. The CDR3 DNA is TGCAGCGTTTCTCTCGGGACAGGGGGCATCAATGAGCAGTTCTTC. Protein product: CSVSLGTGGINEQFF.

This clone was seen repeatedly, ten times or more. The gene calls are TRBV7-9 and TRBJ2-1; 12 bases are a match to TRBD1. The CDR3 consists of 19 residues. V lost 1 base, J lost 0 bases, and 7 bases stayed unmatched. Germline lookup yields CDR1 SEHNR and CDR2 FQNEAQ (reference sequence). The CDR3, as DNA: TGTGCCAGCAGCTTAGTAGGGACAGGGGGCTACAGCTCCTACAATGAGCAGTTCTTC. Its protein is CASSLVGTGGYSSYNEQFF.

This clone was observed at least ten times. The chain links TRBV11-3 to TRBJ2-1; 9 bases are a match to TRBD2. This CDR3 comprises 16 residues. Germline CDR1 SGHNT, CDR2 YENEEA. With V trimmed by 4 bases and J by 9 bases, 13 bases remained unmatched. The CDR3, as DNA: TGTGCCAGCAGCTCCCGGGGTAGCGGGGGCCTTGGTGAGCAGTTCTTC. Residues: CASSSRGSGGLGEQFF.

This clone has a count of ten or more. As DNA, the CDR3 is TGCGCCAGCAGCCAGCCCACGGGCTACAATGAGCAGTTCTTC. Translating gives CASSQPTGYNEQFF. The V and J genes are TRBV4-1 and TRBJ2-1; D call uncertain. CDR1 and CDR2 (germline): MGHRA, YSYEKL. The CDR3 length is 14 residues. Trimming took 3 bases from V and 3 from J, leaving 9 bases between them.

This clone was counted ten times or more. The chain couples TRBV10-2 to TRBJ1-1; 10 nucleotides match TRBD1. The length of the CDR3 is 13 residues. CDR1 and CDR2 (germline): WSHSY, SAAADI. The V and J ends lost 9 bases and 5 bases, in that order; junction bases with no gene match: 6. The CDR3 DNA reads as TGCGCCAGTACTGACAGGGGGCTTACTGAAGCTTTCTTT. Residues: CASTDRGLTEAFF.

At least ten counts were recorded for this clone. The J gene is TRBJ2-1, the V gene TRBV11-2; the match to TRBD2 covers 8 bases. J gave up 3 bases and V 5 bases, and 6 bases lay outside the gene matches. CDR1 SGHAT and CDR2 FQNNGV come from the germline V gene. The CDR3 has 15 amino acids. The CDR3, as DNA: TGTGCCAGCAGCCCCAGCGGGGGATACTACAATGAGCAGTTCTTC. Translated, it gives CASSPSGGYYNEQFF.

There are many counts of this clone. This sequence joins TRBV5-1 and TRBJ1-3, with D possibly being TRBD1 (5 bases). The CDR3 runs to 15 residues. CDR1 is SGHRS, CDR2 YFSETQ, per germline. V dropped 5 bases and J dropped 2 bases, with 14 bases sitting between them. The chain's CDR3 is CASSETANAGNTIYF. Here the CDR3 DNA reads TGCGCCAGCAGTGAGACAGCGAATGCTGGAAACACCATATATTTT.

The sample holds many counts of this clone. This rearrangement joins TRBV28 to TRBJ2-7, with TRBD2 matching over 8 bases. The junction had 12 bases not matched to a gene; V was cut back by 6 bases and J by 2 bases. Germline V gene data show CDR1 as MDHEN and CDR2 as SYDVKM. The CDR3 sequence is 16 residues long. The CDR3 DNA reads TGTGCCAGCAGACTTTCGGGGGCAGCGGGGGCCTACGAGCAGTACTTC. Its translation: CASRLSGAAGAYEQYF.

This clone was detected many times. The rearrangement links TRBV5-4 to TRBJ2-6; no firm D call. Germline V lookup: CDR1 SGHNT, CDR2 YYREEE (reference sequence). V lost 2 bases and J lost 1, with 4 bases in between. The CDR3 consists of 14 residues. CDR3 loop: CASSFGSGANVLTF. In DNA form, the CDR3 reads TGTGCCAGCAGCTTCGGTTCTGGGGCCAACGTCCTGACTTTC.

This clone has at least ten counts. The rearrangement links TRBV11-2 to TRBJ1-2; 11 bases line up with TRBD1. Germline loops: CDR1 SGHAT, CDR2 FQNNGV. The CDR3 has 15 residues. Trimming at V came to 5 bases and at J to 7 bases, leaving 9 bases not matched to a gene. The CDR3: CASSREGDRGTGYTF. The CDR3 region has the DNA TGTGCCAGCAGCCGGGAGGGGGACAGGGGGACTGGCTACACCTTC.

This clone was found many times. The chain has TRBV11-2 and TRBJ1-3; D remains unclear. Germline V gene sequence: CDR1 SGHAT, CDR2 FQNNGV. The CDR3 loop spans 14 amino acids. Between the trimmed V and J ends, which lost 5 bases and 3 bases, there was a span of 11 bases. This chain's CDR3 is CASSEIPGGNTIYF. CDR3 DNA: TGTGCCAGCAGCGAGATCCCTGGTGGAAACACCATATATTTT.

This clone was found many times. The chain combines TRBV11-2 with TRBJ1-2, with 8 bases that match TRBD1. The CDR3 totals 16 residues. With V trimmed by 2 bases and J by 2 bases, 7 bases remained unmatched. Germline values: CDR1 SGHAT, CDR2 FQNNGV. CDR3 sequence: CASSLWTGQGNYGYTF. The CDR3 DNA reads as TGTGCCAGCAGCTTATGGACAGGGCAGGGAAACTATGGCTACACCTTC.

This clone came up many times. This chain's CDR3 is CASSRSQGVMNTEAFF. The CDR3 DNA follows: TGTGCCAGCAGCCGTTCGCAGGGGGTAATGAACACTGAAGCTTTCTTT. The chain is built from TRBV7-9 and TRBJ1-1; 7 positions match TRBD1. CDR3 length equals 16 residues. V shed 5 bases, J shed 0 bases, and the junction held 9 bases outside the gene matches. Germline assignment: CDR1 SEHNR and CDR2 FQNEAQ (reference sequence).

The V call is TRBV18, the J call TRBJ1-6; a weak D match, TRBD1 (6 bases). CDR1 is KGHSH and CDR2 is LQKENI in the germline V gene. The CDR3 length is 18 residues. V was pared by 1 base and J by 0 bases, with 13 bases between. For the CDR3, the DNA is TGTGCCAGCTCACCACGGACAGTCCGGAGCTCCTATAATTCACCCCTCCACTTT. This translates into CASSPRTVRSSYNSPLHF.

The chain links TRBV28 to TRBJ1-5, with D maybe TRBD1 (6 bases). Germline loops: CDR1 MDHEN, CDR2 SYDVKM. This CDR3 has 15 amino acids. V was shortened by 5 bases and J by 6 bases, with 17 bases between the two germline ends. The CDR3 is CASSVVQGLVQPQHF. The CDR3 DNA is TGTGCCAGCAGTGTAGTACAGGGCCTAGTTCAGCCCCAGCATTTT. The whole variable domain, filled in from reference TRBV28 and TRBJ1-5, reads DVKVTQSSRYLVKRTGEKVFLECVQDMDHENMFWYRQDPGLGLRLIYFSYDVKMKEKGDIPEGYSVSREKKERFSLILESASTNQTSMYLCASSVVQGLVQPQHFGDGTRLSIL.

This clone was seen a few times. The chain carries TRBV7-9 and TRBJ2-5; TRBD2 is a possible D gene (6 bases). The J call may not be correct, given that the DNA end is closer to TRBJ2-7. CDR3 length: 15 residues. The V gene's germline CDR1 is SEHNR and CDR2 FQNEAQ (reference sequence). Here the CDR3 reads CASSPGVLIGYEQYF. DNA for the CDR3: TGTGCCAGCAGCCCGGGGGTCCTCATCGGCTACGAGCAGTACTTC.

This clone showed up many times. The J gene is TRBJ2-5, the V gene TRBV7-8, with TRBD1 matching over 10 bases. The germline CDR1 and CDR2 sequences are SGHVS and FQNEAQ. Losses at the gene ends were 5 bases for V and 5 bases for J; bases not matched to a gene: 8. The CDR3 has 15 residues. The CDR3 DNA reads TGTGCCAGCAGCACCACCCAGGGACAGGGGGAGACCCAGTACTTC. This translates into CASSTTQGQGETQYF. Variable domain in full (rest from reference TRBV7-8 and TRBJ2-5): GAGVSQSPRYKVAKRGQDVALRCDPISGHVSLFWYQQALGQGPEFLTYFQNEAQLDKSGLPSDRFFAERPEGSVSTLKIQRTQQEDSAVYLCASSTTQGQGETQYFGPGTRLLVL.

Many counts were recorded for this clone. A junction boundary mismatches the germline segment, possibly from a read error. J is TRBJ1-1 and V is TRBV19, with 8 positions matching TRBD1. Germline V gives CDR1 LNHDA, CDR2 SQIVND (reference sequence). CDR3 size: 16 residues. This CDR3 reads CASSPGQGGVKTEAFF. CDR3 nucleotides: TGTGCCAGTAGTCCAGGACAGGGTGGGGTGAAGACTGAAGCTTTCTTT.

In its sample, this clone was seen many times. DNA for the CDR3: TGTGCCAGCAGTTCCTACCGAGAGCAGTACTTC. It encodes CASSSYREQYF. The J gene is TRBJ2-7, the V gene TRBV7-9, with D unclear. With 6 bases removed from V and 7 bases from J, the gap between germline ends came to 10 bases. CDR1 and CDR2 from the germline V gene are SEHNR and FQNEAQ (reference sequence). This CDR3 is 11 amino acids long.

This clone was recorded at least ten times. CDR3 DNA sequence: TGTGCCAGCAGCTCTCTAACAGGGAGAGGGCTCTATGGCTACACCTTC. It specifies CASSSLTGRGLYGYTF. V gene TRBV7-9 combines with J gene TRBJ1-2, with D maybe TRBD1 (6 bases). The CDR3 sequence is 16 residues long. Germline lookup yields CDR1 SEHNR and CDR2 FQNEAQ (reference sequence). Trimming cost V 4 bases and J 4 bases, with 19 bases left between them.

This clone was recorded many times. This chain connects TRBV19 to TRBJ1-1, with 7 bases aligning to TRBD1. The CDR3 spans 14 residues. Germline V gene sequence: CDR1 LNHDA, CDR2 SQIVND (reference sequence). The V segment lost 8 bases and the J segment 3 bases; nucleotides outside the gene matches: 9. CDR3 DNA sequence: TGTGCCAGTTTTAAGGGGGCGAGGGACACTGAAGCTTTCTTT. Translated: CASFKGARDTEAFF.

This clone was observed many times. The gene calls are TRBV2 and TRBJ2-7; 9 bases agree with TRBD1. Germline assignment: CDR1 SNHLY and CDR2 FYNNEI. CDR3 size: 13 residues. The V segment lost 11 bases and the J segment 4 bases; nucleotides outside the gene matches: 9. The CDR3 DNA reads as TGTGCCTGTGGACAGGGGTTTGGGTACGAGCAGTACTTC. Its translation is CACGQGFGYEQYF.